This TCR beta chain appears in the sequencing data of a study of radiotherapy plus CTLA-4 blockade in lung cancer (dated by TCRdb to 2017 to 2018). Study-level background: Objective responses occurred in approximately 19% of enrolled patients, and 25% to 40% achieved disease control.

Libraries were constructed by the immunoSEQ multiplex PCR assay. TCRdb carries this immuneACCESS record with in-frame sequences only. Its versions omit some clonotypes, under half of them owing to an unresolved V gene in the studies checked, with the rest unexplained. For this sample there are approximately 44,000 clones; 76% appear just once. The biggest ten clones account for about 9% of the sample. What the authors observed across the whole study: After treatment with radiotherapy and ipilimumab, TCR clones that originated in tumors expanded in peripheral blood. The strongest predictors of response were reported to be early dynamic shifts in blood T cell clones along with a rise in serum interferon-beta following radiation.

Of note for this clone: Its antigen is still unknown. Per-base quality was not reported, and no clone a single base away is much larger than it.

V loses 1 base, J loses 4 bases, and the germline ends lie 3 bases apart. The CDR3 sequence holds 12 residues, the cysteine and phenylalanine included. Of all the DNA, just the CDR3 is kept, 36 bases in frame from base 1. The germline V gene gives CDR1 as SGHDT and CDR2 as YYEEEE. Focal radiation therapy combined with CTLA-4 blockade (ipilimumab) was tested in patients with chemo-refractory metastatic non-small-cell lung cancer. Sequencing was performed on peripheral blood, taken from a patient treated with radiotherapy plus ipilimumab. This sequence uses TRBV5-6 and TRBJ1-5; the D gene cannot be named for sure. The source of this sequence is a human donor with non-small cell lung cancer who had stable disease on radiotherapy plus ipilimumab. The CDR3: CASSLLNQPQHF. The nucleotides are TGTGCCAGCAGCTTGTTGAATCAGCCCCAGCATTTT.